The 16 T cell receptor beta chains reported below all come from one sample, sequenced in a study of cytotoxic CD8 clonotypes in ibrutinib-treated CLL. The protocol was immunoSEQ multiplex PCR, while the TCRdb copy is restricted to in-frame clones and leaves out a portion. The sample has approximately 32,000 clones; around 70% are singletons. Specimen: PBMCs, collected before ibrutinib treatment. These receptors originate from a human donor with chronic lymphocytic leukemia.

The rearrangement uses TRBV5-1 and TRBJ2-5; 7 nucleotides agree with TRBD2. Germline lookup yields CDR1 SGHRS and CDR2 YFSETQ. The CDR3 has 13 residues. Trimming cost V 8 bases and J 5 bases; bases outside gene matches: 9. CDR3 sequence reads: CASFEAGEETQYF. CDR3 coding DNA: TGCGCCAGTTTTGAGGCGGGGGAGGAGACCCAGTACTTC.

This sequence joins TRBV7-9 and TRBJ2-7, with 9 bases fitting TRBD1. V lost 5 bases, J lost 1 base, and 6 bases stayed unmatched. Germline-derived CDR1 and CDR2 are SEHNR and FQNEAQ (reference sequence). CDR3 length equals 15 residues. The CDR3 bases are TGTGCCAGCAGCATTACAGGGGGCCGGTCCTACGAGCAGTACTTC. The encoded protein is CASSITGGRSYEQYF.

This clone is categorized as large. V gene TRBV18 combines with J gene TRBJ1-2, with D maybe TRBD1 (6 bases). CDR1 and CDR2 from the germline V gene are KGHSH and LQKENI. Trimming took off 0 bases at V and 4 bases at J, with 21 bases between the two ends. The CDR3 length is 18 residues. The CDR3 bases are TGTGCCAGCTCACCACCAAGACAGGTACAAGAACTAATCTATGGCTACACCTTC. Protein product: CASSPPRQVQELIYGYTF.

The sample holds many counts of this clone. V is TRBV30 and J is TRBJ2-7; TRBD2 aligns across 7 bases. V lost 4 bases and J lost 0; bases outside the gene matches: 6. Germline V gene data show CDR1 as GTSNPN and CDR2 as SVGIG (reference sequence). This CDR3 spans 14 amino acids. The CDR3 DNA is TGTGCCTGGACGGTGGGAGGGAGCTCCTACGAGCAGTACTTC. This translates into CAWTVGGSSYEQYF. Full variable domain (missing parts from reference TRBV30 and TRBJ2-7): SQTIHQWPATLVQPVGSPLSLECTVEGTSNPNLYWYRQAAGRGLQLLFYSVGIGQISSEVPQNLSASRPQDRQFILSSKKLLLSDSGFYLCAWTVGGSSYEQYFGPGTRLTVT.

This clone appeared a few times. The chain combines TRBV7-3 with TRBJ1-1; D gene ambiguous. The CDR3 totals 14 residues. Germline assignment: CDR1 SGHTA and CDR2 FQGTGA. Trimming took 1 base from V and 2 from J, leaving 8 bases between them. CDR3 nucleotide sequence: TGTGCCAGCAGCTTAAACAGCGAAAACACTGAAGCTTTCTTT. It specifies CASSLNSENTEAFF.

The rearrangement joins TRBV29-1 to TRBJ2-1, with 7 bases lining up with TRBD1. Per germline, CDR1 SQVTM and CDR2 ANQGSEA. After removal of 4 bases from V and 4 bases from J, the junction contained 7 bases not matched to a gene. This CDR3 comprises 14 residues. CDR3 amino acids: CSVARDSLYNEQFF. Here the CDR3 DNA reads TGCAGCGTTGCCCGGGACAGTCTATACAATGAGCAGTTCTTC.

The chain recombines TRBV2 with TRBJ2-3, with 12 bases fitting TRBD2. The V and J ends lost 5 bases and 1 base, in that order; junction bases with no gene match: 4. The germline V gene encodes CDR1 SNHLY and CDR2 FYNNEI. The CDR3 loop spans 16 amino acids. The CDR3 sequence: CASSLRTSGGTDTQYF. The CDR3 DNA follows: TGTGCCAGCAGTCTCCGGACTAGCGGGGGCACAGATACGCAGTATTTT. Filled out from reference TRBV2 and TRBJ2-3, the complete variable domain reads EPEVTQTPSHQVTQMGQEVILRCVPISNHLYFYWYRQILGQKVEFLVSFYNNEISEKSEIFDDQFSVERPDGSNFTLKIRSTKLEDSAMYFCASSLRTSGGTDTQYFGPGTRLTVL.

The chain joins TRBV10-3 to TRBJ1-2; D not resolved. CDR3 length: 15 residues. The V gene lost 3 bases and the J gene lost 4 bases, with 15 bases spanning the gap. Germline V CDR1 and CDR2: ENHRY, SYGVKD. The CDR3 DNA reads as TGTGCCATCAGTGACTTGGAGGGAAGGTCCTATGGCTACACCTTC. Its translation: CAISDLEGRSYGYTF.

V usage is TRBV28 and J usage is TRBJ2-7, with TRBD2 matching 7 bases. The ends lost 6 bases at V and 0 bases at J; junction bases unmatched: 5. The germline gives CDR1 MDHEN, CDR2 SYDVKM. CDR3 length equals 14 residues. DNA for the CDR3: TGTGCCAGCAGCATGCGGGAGCTCTCCTACGAGCAGTACTTC. Translating gives CASSMRELSYEQYF.

This clone appeared once. CDR3 DNA: TGCGCCAGCAGCTTGGGGACTAGCGGGTACACCGGGGAGCTGTTTTTT. It translates to CASSLGTSGYTGELFF. The V call is TRBV5-1, the J call TRBJ2-2; the match to TRBD2 covers 11 bases. CDR3 length: 16 residues. Germline assignment: CDR1 SGHRS and CDR2 YFSETQ. V lost 0 bases and J lost 3; bases outside the gene matches: 1.

For the CDR3, the DNA is TGTGCCAGCAGTTCACAAGAGGGATTTCATGAAAAACTGTTTTTT. Residues: CASSSQEGFHEKLFF. This rearrangement joins TRBV28 to TRBJ1-4; no firm D call. The CDR3 covers 15 residues. Trimming removed 4 bases from V and 6 bases from J, with 15 bases in between. Germline-derived CDR1 and CDR2 are MDHEN and SYDVKM.

The chain's CDR3 is CASSEQGSRPQHF. The CDR3 DNA is TGTGCCAGCTCAGAGCAGGGTTCTCGGCCCCAGCATTTT. The J gene is TRBJ1-5, the V gene TRBV18; D may be TRBD1 (5 bases). Germline V gene sequence: CDR1 KGHSH, CDR2 LQKENI. Trimming left V 5 bases short and J 9 bases short, with 14 bases between. The CDR3 spans 13 residues.

The V call is TRBV18, the J call TRBJ2-7; the match to TRBD1 covers 10 bases. The V and J ends lost 4 bases and 4 bases, in that order; junction bases with no gene match: 7. CDR3 size: 15 residues. The germline CDR1 and CDR2 sequences are KGHSH and LQKENI. The CDR3 nucleotides are TGTGCCAGCTCACAACAATCGGGACAGGGGTACGAGCAGTACTTC. Translation gives CASSQQSGQGYEQYF.

The chain uses TRBV5-5 and TRBJ2-7; a weak D match, TRBD1 (6 bases). V lost 1 base, J lost 1 base, and 9 bases lay in between. This CDR3 contains 14 residues. Per germline, CDR1 SGHKS and CDR2 YYEKEE (reference sequence). The CDR3 nucleotides read TGTGCCAGCAGCTTGCGGGACAATTCCTACGAGCAGTACTTC. It yields the protein CASSLRDNSYEQYF.

This clone was detected a few times. The V call is TRBV2, the J call TRBJ2-7, with 8 bases fitting TRBD2. CDR1 SNHLY and CDR2 FYNNEI come from the germline V gene. The trim removed 6 bases at V and 2 bases at J, leaving 3 bases unmatched. The CDR3 has 13 amino acids. Here the CDR3 reads CASRSSGTYEQYF. DNA of the CDR3: TGTGCCAGCAGGAGTAGCGGGACCTACGAGCAGTACTTC.

V is TRBV13 and J is TRBJ2-7; 8 bases are shared with TRBD1. The ends lost 0 bases at V and 0 bases at J; junction bases unmatched: 4. From germline, CDR1 is PRHDT and CDR2 FYEKMQ (reference sequence). The CDR3 covers 16 residues. The CDR3 DNA sequence: TGTGCCAGCAGCTTAGGGACAGGGGTAGGCTCCTACGAGCAGTACTTC. Amino acids: CASSLGTGVGSYEQYF.